The 12 T cell receptor beta chains given below trace back to one sample, sequenced in a study of cytomegalovirus exposure and HLA in healthy donors. PCR was performed using 60 Vbeta and 13 Jbeta primers. The data were produced by immunoSEQ multiplex PCR, yet TCRdb's version contains in-frame clones alone and is incomplete. The sample carries approximately 150,000 clones, approximately 88% recorded once. The source material was PBMCs. Source of these receptors: a man aged 25 to 40 in good health and CMV-seronegative.

This clone was seen more than once but under ten times. The chain is built from TRBV27 and TRBJ2-2; 8 bases map to TRBD1. Germline V gene sequence: CDR1 MNHEY, CDR2 SMNVEV (reference sequence). The CDR3 length is 17 residues. J lost 5 bases, V lost 4 bases, and 12 bases had no gene match. CDR3 residues: CASSSSPGQGHTGELFF. The DNA for the CDR3 is TGTGCCAGCAGTTCCTCCCCCGGACAGGGACATACCGGGGAGCTGTTTTTT.

V gene TRBV19 combines with J gene TRBJ2-1, with TRBD2 matching over 8 bases. The germline V gene has CDR1 LNHDA and CDR2 SQIVND (reference sequence). The CDR3 runs 17 residues. The ends lost 2 bases at V and 0 bases at J; junction bases unmatched: 6. CDR3 sequence (DNA): TGTGCCAGTAGTATATTAGAAGCGGGAGACTCCTACAATGAGCAGTTCTTC. Amino acids: CASSILEAGDSYNEQFF.

This rearrangement joins TRBV9 to TRBJ2-5; 8 bases match TRBD2. The CDR3 has 16 amino acids. From germline, CDR1 is SGDLS and CDR2 YYNGEE. V trimming: 2 bases; J trimming: 2 bases; junction bases outside the gene matches: 8. This CDR3 reads CASSVRGGGYQETQYF. Written as DNA, the CDR3 is TGTGCCAGCAGCGTGAGGGGCGGGGGGTATCAAGAGACCCAGTACTTC.

The chain is built from TRBV7-2 and TRBJ2-3; 15 bases align to TRBD2. The CDR3 has 14 residues. Trimming cost V 5 bases and J 7 bases; bases outside gene matches: 1. CDR1 is SGHTA, CDR2 FQGNSA, per germline. CDR3 amino acids: CASSGLAGGHTQYF. The CDR3 region has the DNA TGTGCCAGCAGCGGACTAGCGGGGGGGCATACGCAGTATTTT.

J is TRBJ2-1 and V is TRBV19; 14 nucleotides line up with TRBD2. With 4 bases clipped from V and 9 bases from J, the junction kept 5 bases outside the gene matches. Germline loops: CDR1 LNHDA, CDR2 SQIVND (reference sequence). The CDR3 runs 15 residues. Here the CDR3 DNA reads TGTGCCAGTAGTAGACTAGCGGGAGGGCCTAGTGAGCAGTTCTTC. As protein: CASSRLAGGPSEQFF. Using reference TRBV19 and TRBJ2-1 for the parts outside the CDR3, the full variable domain is DGGITQSPKYLFRKEGQNVTLSCEQNLNHDAMYWYRQDPGQGLRLIYYSQIVNDFQKGDIAEGYSVSREKKESFPLTVTSAQKNPTAFYLCASSRLAGGPSEQFFGPGTRLTVL.

V gene TRBV2 combines with J gene TRBJ2-7, with 8 bases aligning to TRBD1. V lost 6 bases and J lost 2; bases outside the gene matches: 9. CDR1 and CDR2 (germline): SNHLY, FYNNEI. The CDR3 contains 15 residues. The CDR3 loop reads CASRVDRGRAYEQYF. CDR3 nucleotides: TGTGCCAGCAGAGTTGACAGGGGTAGGGCCTACGAGCAGTACTTC.

V usage is TRBV6-1 and J usage is TRBJ1-6; D perhaps matches TRBD1 (6 bases). The CDR3 covers 16 residues. Germline V gene lookup returns CDR1 MNHNS and CDR2 SASEGT. The V end lost 6 bases, the J end lost 9 bases, and 21 bases lay between the germline ends. The chain's CDR3 is CASRERGGAHGSPLHF. DNA for the CDR3: TGTGCCAGCAGGGAACGGGGGGGGGCGCATGGTTCACCCCTCCACTTT.

This sequence joins TRBV19 and TRBJ1-1; D gene uncertain. V was trimmed by 3 bases and J by 4 bases, leaving 15 bases between them. CDR1 is LNHDA, CDR2 SQIVND, per germline (reference sequence). This CDR3 comprises 15 residues. The CDR3 is CASSIHGGETTEAFF. CDR3 DNA: TGTGCCAGTAGTATTCACGGCGGGGAAACCACTGAAGCTTTCTTT. The whole variable domain, filled in from reference TRBV19 and TRBJ1-1, reads DGGITQSPKYLFRKEGQNVTLSCEQNLNHDAMYWYRQDPGQGLRLIYYSQIVNDFQKGDIAEGYSVSREKKESFPLTVTSAQKNPTAFYLCASSIHGGETTEAFFGQGTRLTVV.

The rearrangement uses TRBV5-1 and TRBJ1-3, with D unclear. V lost 0 bases, J lost 0 bases, and 4 bases lay in between. CDR3 length: 14 amino acids. The germline CDR1 and CDR2 sequences are SGHRS and YFSETQ. Written as DNA, the CDR3 is TGCGCCAGCAGCTTGGACGGCTCTGGAAACACCATATATTTT. Translating gives CASSLDGSGNTIYF.

J is TRBJ1-5 and V is TRBV6-1; no reliable D call. Deletions cut 5 bases from V and 2 bases from J, with 7 bases between. Germline V gives CDR1 MNHNS, CDR2 SASEGT. This CDR3 region has 13 residues. The CDR3 DNA reads as TGTGCCAGCAGTCGGCAGGGCAATCAGCCCCAGCATTTT. This encodes CASSRQGNQPQHF.

V is TRBV9 and J is TRBJ2-5, with TRBD2 matching over 14 bases. CDR3 size: 16 residues. Germline loops: CDR1 SGDLS, CDR2 YYNGEE. V lost 2 bases and J lost 3; bases outside the gene matches: 3. CDR3 nucleotides: TGTGCCAGCAGCGTGGGACTAGCGGGGGCTAAAGAGACCCAGTACTTC. As protein: CASSVGLAGAKETQYF. Together with reference TRBV9 and TRBJ2-5, the CDR3 gives the full variable domain: DSGVTQTPKHLITATGQRVTLRCSPRSGDLSVYWYQQSLDQGLQFLIQYYNGEERAKGNILERFSAQQFPDLHSELNLSSLELGDSALYFCASSVGLAGAKETQYFGPGTRLLVL.

This sequence joins TRBV27 and TRBJ1-6; D remains unclear. Germline CDR1 MNHEY, CDR2 SMNVEV (reference sequence). Trimming left V 7 bases short and J 11 bases short, with 24 bases between. This CDR3 spans 16 amino acids. The CDR3 is CASTPYPASRGAPLHF. CDR3 nucleotide sequence: TGTGCCAGCACCCCGTACCCCGCATCAAGAGGTGCACCCCTCCACTTT.